Described below is a single T cell receptor (beta chain) sequence and its context. The sample belongs to a study of radiation and T cells in renal cell carcinoma. This sample's time point: blood 2 weeks post-SBRT. Treatment defined: 15 Gy SBRT to primary tumor, nephrectomy 4 weeks later. Sequencing used immunoSEQ multiplex PCR; TCRdb keeps in-frame clones, though not all of them. The sample has 20,000 to 30,000 clones; approximately 81% are singletons. Germline CDR1 and CDR2: SGHVS and FNYEAQ. Trimming at V came to 5 bases and at J to 8 bases, leaving 11 bases not matched to a gene. The CDR3 is 15 amino acids.

The origin of this receptor is a man between 60 and 70 years old with renal cell carcinoma. The chain recombines TRBV7-6 with TRBJ2-5; 10 nucleotides line up with TRBD2. The source material was blood, sampled from a patient whose treatment included radiotherapy and nephrectomy. CDR3 sequence: CASSPLAGGPRTQYF. The CDR3 DNA follows: TGTGCCAGCAGCCCCTTAGCGGGAGGCCCTCGAACCCAGTACTTC.